This T cell receptor beta chain derives from a study of blood T cell repertoires in COVID-19. Turning to the study itself: Both acute and convalescent COVID-19 samples were obtained from the United States, Italy and Spain. Nucleic acid was either cDNA or gDNA, and it came from T cells, B-cell-depleted T cells, or PBMCs.

V trimming: 6 bases; J trimming: 8 bases; junction bases outside the gene matches: 15. The CDR3 extends over 16 amino acids. The germline V gene encodes CDR1 ENHRY and CDR2 SYGVKD. Original handling: Reference gene primer amplification gave nucleated cell count estimates. The method was immunoSEQ multiplex PCR; TCRdb's version includes in-frame clones alone and lacks a portion of them. V and J calls and clone size are given by that table; D and trimming were obtained from the DNA. Of 20,000 to 25,000 clones in the sample, around 81% were seen once. The chain links TRBV10-3 to TRBJ2-1, with TRBD2 identical over 8 bases. Sequenced sample: peripheral blood. This TCR derives from a man aged 55 to 70 with active COVID-19. This CDR3 reads CAIRTQRENPGYEQFF. Here the CDR3 DNA reads TGTGCCATCAGGACCCAGCGGGAGAATCCGGGGTATGAGCAGTTCTTC.